The clone carrying this T cell receptor beta chain has only a few counts. Its specificity is unknown. TCRdb used MiXCR to reprocess the reads, holding one entry per CDR3 protein. The sample holds hundreds of thousands of distinct CDR3 sequences, roughly 46% seen once. Germline assignment: CDR1 MNHEY and CDR2 SVGEGT. The CDR3 is 15 amino acids. V was trimmed by 3 bases and J by 2 bases, leaving 14 bases between them. This sample is drawn from a study of T cell repertoires in cytomegalovirus infection. Overall study context: The authors used CMV epitopes that were HLA-C-restricted (recently identified) and HLA-B-restricted (well studied). Study-wide points: HLA-C-restricted, CMV-specific TCR beta clonotypes were dominant ex vivo.

The rearrangement joins TRBV6-2 or TRBV6-3 to TRBJ2-7, with D maybe TRBD2 (6 bases). This TCR derives from a human donor in good health (CMV status not recorded). Some clones in this sample may be carry-over from other donors' samples. The sample in question was cultured PBMCs, obtained from culture after CMV antigen stimulation. The CDR3 nucleotides are TGTGCCAGCAGTTATAACGGACTACATACCTACGAGCAGTACTTC. Translation gives CASSYNGLHTYEQYF.